The 32 T cell receptor beta chains given below trace back to one sample, sequenced in a study of T cell clones after liver transplantation. Generated by immunoSEQ multiplex PCR, the TCRdb table keeps only in-frame clones and is missing some. This sample has roughly 100,000 clones; around 84% occur once, and the top ten carry approximately 3%. The sequencing here drew on CD4+ T cells from blood, taken 45 to 50 months after liver transplant. These receptors originate from a human patient who received a liver transplant. Some of these T cells may belong to the graft donor.

This chain joins TRBV5-6 and TRBJ2-7; TRBD2 matches at 8 bases. In germline, CDR1 is SGHDT, CDR2 YYEEEE. J gave up 0 bases and V 2 bases, and 7 bases lay outside the gene matches. The CDR3 has 16 residues. For the CDR3, the DNA is TGTGCCAGCAGCTTTGATCGGCGGGGGGCCTCCTACGAGCAGTACTTC. Protein: CASSFDRRGASYEQYF.

The rearrangement links TRBV4-1 to TRBJ2-5, with 8 nucleotides matching TRBD2. The ends lost 1 base at V and 1 base at J; junction bases unmatched: 5. Germline CDR1 is MGHRA and CDR2 is YSYEKL. This CDR3 is built from 16 residues. CDR3 protein: CASSQVQRGPQETQYF. Here the CDR3 DNA reads TGCGCCAGCAGCCAAGTGCAGCGGGGGCCCCAAGAGACCCAGTACTTC.

This clone occurred many times. This same CDR3 is encoded by further DNA sequences in the sample. The J gene is TRBJ2-7, the V gene TRBV18, with D unclear. This CDR3 has 12 amino acids. Germline loops: CDR1 KGHSH, CDR2 LQKENI. Trimming took 1 base from V and 1 from J, leaving 2 bases between them. The CDR3 sequence: CASSPQSYEQYF. In DNA form, the CDR3 reads TGTGCCAGCTCACCACAATCCTACGAGCAGTACTTC.

The rearrangement uses TRBV7-2 and TRBJ1-1; D possibly corresponds to TRBD1 (5 bases). CDR1 and CDR2 (germline): SGHTA, FQGNSA. The V end lost 5 bases, the J end lost 3 bases, and 13 bases lay between the germline ends. CDR3 length: 14 amino acids. Here the CDR3 DNA reads TGTGCCAGCAGCAGAGGGGTAGCGGACACTGAAGCTTTCTTT. Protein sequence: CASSRGVADTEAFF.

The V call is TRBV4-2, the J call TRBJ1-2; D might be TRBD1 (6 bases). Trimming pared 3 bases from V and 4 bases from J, leaving 21 bases between. CDR3 length: 17 amino acids. Germline V CDR1 and CDR2: LGHNA, YNFKEQ. CDR3 bases: TGTGCCAGCAGCCAGGGGCCAGGGGCCGCGGCCGGCTATGGCTACACCTTC. Translation gives CASSQGPGAAAGYGYTF.

The rearrangement joins TRBV20-1 to TRBJ1-1; D possibly corresponds to TRBD1 (5 bases). The CDR3 runs 11 residues. Germline V lookup: CDR1 DFQATT, CDR2 SNEGSKA (reference sequence). V lost 5 bases and J 12 bases, leaving 16 bases between the germline ends. The CDR3 nucleotides read TGCAGTGCTGCCCGGGACCTCAAACCTTTCTTT. Translating it yields CSAARDLKPFF.

This sequence joins TRBV7-9 and TRBJ2-3; 8 nucleotides align to TRBD2. The CDR3 consists of 15 residues. Trimming took 1 base from V and 6 from J; bases not matched to a gene: 6. Germline V lookup: CDR1 SEHNR, CDR2 FQNEAQ (reference sequence). The CDR3 sequence: CASSLVPIAGDTQYF. The CDR3 nucleotides are TGTGCCAGCAGCTTAGTCCCAATAGCGGGGGATACGCAGTATTTT.

The gene calls are TRBV5-1 and TRBJ2-7; maybe TRBD2 (5 bases). CDR3 length: 12 residues. CDR1 and CDR2 from the germline V gene are SGHRS and YFSETQ. Trimming removed 2 bases at V and 5 bases at J, with 8 bases between. The CDR3 sequence: CASSFDYNEQYF. The DNA of the CDR3 is TGCGCCAGCAGCTTTGACTACAACGAGCAGTACTTC.

V usage is TRBV18 and J usage is TRBJ2-1; D gene uncertain. CDR3 length: 14 residues. V lost 3 bases and J 3 bases, leaving 9 bases between the germline ends. Per germline, CDR1 KGHSH and CDR2 LQKENI. The CDR3 spells CASSPVAVYNEQFF. As DNA, the CDR3 is TGTGCCAGCTCACCTGTGGCGGTCTACAATGAGCAGTTCTTC.

This clone was seen only a few times. J is TRBJ1-3 and V is TRBV29-1; the match to TRBD1 covers 9 bases. The V and J ends lost 5 bases and 8 bases, in that order; junction bases with no gene match: 7. This CDR3 is 13 amino acids long. Per germline, CDR1 SQVTM and CDR2 ANQGSEA. The CDR3 DNA is TGCAGCGTTACCGAACAGGGGGCAGACACCATATATTTT. It codes for CSVTEQGADTIYF.

The rearrangement joins TRBV15 to TRBJ1-2; TRBD1 might be the D (6 bases). This CDR3 has 16 amino acids. The V and J ends lost 0 bases and 4 bases respectively, with 15 bases between them. Germline loops: CDR1 LNHNV, CDR2 YYDKDF (reference sequence). The CDR3 DNA is TGTGCCACCAGCAGAGACCGGAGACAGGCGGTCTATGGCTACACCTTC. Residues: CATSRDRRQAVYGYTF.

The J gene is TRBJ2-3, the V gene TRBV6-4; no clear D. V was pared by 4 bases and J by 0 bases, with 5 bases between. This CDR3 has 13 amino acids. The germline gives CDR1 MRHNA, CDR2 SNTAGT. CDR3 DNA: TGTGCCAGCAGTGCACAAAGCACAGATACGCAGTATTTT. This translates into CASSAQSTDTQYF.

The chain has TRBV18 and TRBJ2-2, with 7 bases lining up with TRBD2. With V trimmed by 3 bases and J by 1 base, 2 bases remained unmatched. Germline loops: CDR1 KGHSH, CDR2 LQKENI. The CDR3 totals 15 residues. DNA for the CDR3: TGTGCCAGCTCACCTCTAGCGGTGAACACCGGGGAGCTGTTTTTT. Residues: CASSPLAVNTGELFF.

V gene TRBV6-5 combines with J gene TRBJ1-1, with D unclear. Germline V CDR1 and CDR2: MNHEY, SVGAGI. CDR3 length: 12 amino acids. V was pared by 8 bases and J by 0 bases, with 7 bases between. The CDR3 DNA sequence: TGTGCCAGCCACAATATGAACACTGAAGCTTTCTTT. Translating it yields CASHNMNTEAFF.

The chain recombines TRBV28 with TRBJ1-6, with D perhaps TRBD1 (6 bases). This CDR3 has 15 residues. Trimming cost V 7 bases and J 5 bases, with 15 bases left between them. CDR1 MDHEN and CDR2 SYDVKM come from the germline V gene. This chain's CDR3 is CASILSGTHNSPLHF. The CDR3 DNA follows: TGTGCCAGCATCCTGTCCGGGACACATAATTCACCCCTCCACTTT.

The rearrangement uses TRBV11-2 and TRBJ1-3, with D unresolved. Germline V gene sequence: CDR1 SGHAT, CDR2 FQNNGV. Trimming took off 5 bases at V and 0 bases at J, with 14 bases between the two ends. This CDR3 has 16 amino acids. CDR3 in amino acids: CASSRGRWSSGNTIYF. CDR3 bases: TGTGCCAGCAGCCGTGGAAGGTGGAGCTCTGGAAACACCATATATTTT.

The gene calls are TRBV5-6 and TRBJ2-2; D not certain. V shed 0 bases and J shed 0 bases, with 9 bases lying between them. The germline V gene has CDR1 SGHDT and CDR2 YYEEEE. This CDR3 has 16 residues. This CDR3 reads CASSLDIGSNTGELFF. CDR3 sequence (DNA): TGTGCCAGCAGCTTGGATATAGGGTCGAACACCGGGGAGCTGTTTTTT.

The CDR3 region is CASSFDSLSGANVLTF. The CDR3 DNA reads TGTGCCAGCAGTTTCGACAGTCTCTCTGGGGCCAACGTCCTGACTTTC. The chain has TRBV6-6 and TRBJ2-6, with D possibly being TRBD1 (5 bases). CDR3 length equals 16 residues. Germline V gene data show CDR1 as MNHNY and CDR2 as SVGAGI (reference sequence). V dropped 4 bases and J dropped 0 bases, with 10 bases sitting between them.

The chain has TRBV19 and TRBJ2-1; 7 bases line up with TRBD2. Trimming removed 5 bases from V and 0 bases from J; junction bases left unmatched: 10. Germline CDR1 is LNHDA and CDR2 is SQIVND (reference sequence). CDR3 length: 17 residues. CDR3 in DNA: TGTGCCAGTAGTGTACTAGCGTCCCAAAGCTCCTACAATGAGCAGTTCTTC. It is translated as CASSVLASQSSYNEQFF.

The CDR3: CASSLASLAPLHF. For the CDR3, the DNA is TGTGCCAGTAGTTTGGCCTCCCTAGCACCCCTCCACTTT. The chain joins TRBV19 to TRBJ1-6; D not resolved. CDR1 and CDR2 from the germline V gene are LNHDA and SQIVND (reference sequence). The V and J ends lost 5 bases and 11 bases respectively, with 13 bases between them. The CDR3 is 13 residues long. The full variable domain, its missing parts supplied by reference TRBV19 and TRBJ1-6, is DGGITQSPKYLFRKEGQNVTLSCEQNLNHDAMYWYRQDPGQGLRLIYYSQIVNDFQKGDIAEGYSVSREKKESFPLTVTSAQKNPTAFYLCASSLASLAPLHFGNGTRLTVT.

The chain couples TRBV2 to TRBJ2-6; 13 positions agree with TRBD2. Germline V CDR1 and CDR2: SNHLY, FYNNEI. With V trimmed by 4 bases and J by 1 base, 4 bases remained unmatched. The length of the CDR3 is 18 residues. CDR3 nucleotides: TGTGCCAGCAGTGGTAGACTAGCGGGAGGATCTGGGGCCAACGTCCTGACTTTC. It is translated as CASSGRLAGGSGANVLTF. Drawing the rest from reference TRBV2 and TRBJ2-6, the complete variable domain is EPEVTQTPSHQVTQMGQEVILRCVPISNHLYFYWYRQILGQKVEFLVSFYNNEISEKSEIFDDQFSVERPDGSNFTLKIRSTKLEDSAMYFCASSGRLAGGSGANVLTFGAGSRLTVL.

This clone was picked up one time. The chain is built from TRBV6-5 and TRBJ1-2, with D possibly matching TRBD1 (6 bases). The length of the CDR3 is 13 residues. The V gene's germline CDR1 is MNHEY and CDR2 SVGAGI. V lost 5 bases and J 5 bases, leaving 12 bases between the germline ends. CDR3 loop: CASSTGQRYGYTF. CDR3 DNA sequence: TGTGCCAGCAGTACCGGACAGCGATATGGCTACACCTTC.

V gene TRBV28 combines with J gene TRBJ2-7; 8 bases align to TRBD1. CDR1 is MDHEN, CDR2 SYDVKM, per germline. The CDR3 is 15 amino acids. V gave up 8 bases and J gave up 3 bases; unmatched junction bases: 12. The CDR3 DNA reads as TGTGCCAGCTTCGAGACCGGGACAGGATTCTACGAGCAGTACTTC. This translates into CASFETGTGFYEQYF.

The table lists this clone with a count of one. V usage is TRBV2 and J usage is TRBJ2-7; D not certain. Trimming pared 2 bases from V and 2 bases from J, leaving 4 bases between. The CDR3 is made up of 12 amino acids. Germline assignment: CDR1 SNHLY and CDR2 FYNNEI. Here the CDR3 reads CASSETTYEQYF. As DNA, the CDR3 is TGTGCCAGCAGTGAAACAACCTACGAGCAGTACTTC.

The chain employs TRBV4-1 and TRBJ2-7, with unresolved D. Germline V gene sequence: CDR1 MGHRA, CDR2 YSYEKL. The CDR3 loop spans 14 amino acids. Trimming removed 3 bases from V and 0 bases from J, with 9 bases in between. In DNA form, the CDR3 reads TGCGCCAGCAGCCATCTCTCATACTCCTACGAGCAGTACTTC. It translates to CASSHLSYSYEQYF.

The chain employs TRBV4-1 and TRBJ1-4; 11 bases map to TRBD1. CDR1 and CDR2 from the germline V gene are MGHRA and YSYEKL. With 0 bases clipped from V and 7 bases from J, the junction kept 4 bases outside the gene matches. This CDR3 contains 16 residues. This CDR3 is CASSQDGTGGSEKLFF. Written as DNA, the CDR3 is TGCGCCAGCAGCCAAGATGGGACAGGGGGTAGTGAAAAACTGTTTTTT.

This clone was picked up one time. The chain combines TRBV6-5 with TRBJ2-3; D tentatively fits TRBD1 or TRBD2 (5 bases each). The germline CDR1 and CDR2 sequences are MNHEY and SVGAGI. CDR3 size: 15 residues. Deletions cut 2 bases from V and 3 bases from J, with 12 bases between. In DNA, the CDR3 is TGTGCCAGCAGTTACGGGGGTAGGAGAACAGATACGCAGTATTTT. Its protein product is CASSYGGRRTDTQYF.

With regard to this clone: One junction end does not reproduce the germline sequence, and a read error may be involved. The rearrangement uses TRBV7-6 and TRBJ2-1, with D tentatively TRBD1 (6 bases). There are 14 residues in the CDR3. Germline CDR1 SGHVS, CDR2 FNYEAQ. CDR3 region: CASSSTWTALGAIF. Written as DNA, the CDR3 is TGTGCCAGCAGCTCGACCTGGACAGCCTTAGGTGCGATCTTC.

J is TRBJ1-1 and V is TRBV5-4, with D possibly being TRBD1 (5 bases). Germline CDR1 and CDR2: SGHNT and YYREEE (reference sequence). The CDR3 sequence is 15 residues long. V was clipped by 0 bases and J by 0 bases, with 9 bases between them. The CDR3 nucleotides read TGTGCCAGCAGCTTGGTTGGACACCTGAACACTGAAGCTTTCTTT. Protein product: CASSLVGHLNTEAFF.

The chain carries TRBV7-2 and TRBJ1-3; TRBD1 might be the D (6 bases). This CDR3 spans 15 amino acids. Germline V lookup: CDR1 SGHTA, CDR2 FQGNSA. V shed 5 bases and J shed 2 bases, with 13 bases lying between them. CDR3 loop: CASSPGGGPGNTIYF. The CDR3 nucleotides are TGTGCCAGCAGCCCCGGGGGGGGCCCTGGAAACACCATATATTTT.

In its sample, this clone was seen once. Other DNA sequences in this sample translate to the same CDR3. This rearrangement joins TRBV5-1 to TRBJ2-3; D not resolved. The CDR3 is 13 amino acids. CDR1 and CDR2 from the germline V gene are SGHRS and YFSETQ. Trimming removed 2 bases at V and 0 bases at J, with 4 bases between. In DNA form, the CDR3 reads TGCGCCAGCAGCTTAGGGAGCACAGATACGCAGTATTTT. It translates to CASSLGSTDTQYF.

The chain recombines TRBV18 with TRBJ1-6, with 12 bases aligning to TRBD1. Per the germline V gene, CDR1 is KGHSH and CDR2 is LQKENI. The CDR3 totals 16 residues. The junction had 3 bases not matched to a gene; V was cut back by 8 bases and J by 1 base. The CDR3, as DNA: TGTGCCAGCCGGGGACAGGGGGCATCCTATAATTCACCCCTCCACTTT. As protein: CASRGQGASYNSPLHF. The complete variable domain, with remaining parts taken from reference TRBV18 and TRBJ1-6, reads NAGVMQNPRHLVRRRGQEARLRCSPMKGHSHVYWYRQLPEEGLKFMVYLQKENIIDESGMPKERFSAEFPKEGPSILRIQQVVRGDSAAYFCASRGQGASYNSPLHFGNGTRLTVT.